This T cell receptor (beta chain) was profiled in a study of blood T cells in healthy people across ages. Germline V gene data show CDR1 as LGHNA and CDR2 as YSLEER. The CDR3 is 14 amino acids. V was pared by 3 bases and J by 4 bases, with 7 bases between. The use of a sample-barcoded 5' primer and a J-beta primer mix characterized a second PCR of roughly 7 to 11 cycles. Tagging of each cDNA molecule was performed by a template-switch adaptor with 12 random nucleotides. TCRdb analysed the 5' RACE reads with MiXCR anew, one entry per CDR3 protein. The sample carries roughly 800,000 distinct CDR3 sequences, 55% to 70% recorded once. This clonotype has a handful of counts.

Input material: blood. The chain carries TRBV4-3 and TRBJ2-6; D remains ambiguous. This receptor was taken from a man between 25 and 39 years old in good health. The CDR3 protein is CASSQQRGANVLTF. The CDR3 DNA follows: TGCGCCAGCAGCCAGCAGCGAGGGGCCAACGTCCTGACTTTC.